This TCR beta chain was recorded in a study of shared clonotypes between healthy human individuals. Genomic DNA belonging to each subset was distributed in equal measure over several immunoSEQ plates. This table comes from immunoSEQ multiplex PCR, and its TCRdb copy is limited to in-frame clones, with some not included. The sample shows around 1.6 million clones, 95% to 99% of them seen only once. The CDR3 totals 16 residues. Germline V gives CDR1 SGDLS, CDR2 YYNGEE. The V and J ends lost 0 bases and 3 bases respectively, with 15 bases between them. This sequence joins TRBV9 and TRBJ2-5; unclear D gene. The sequence was collected from a man in his thirties or forties in good health. The sequenced sample was naive CD4+ T cells sorted from blood. Subset described: CD45RA+ positively selected. This CDR3 reads CASSVDWTGGKETQYF. CDR3 coding DNA: TGTGCCAGCAGCGTAGACTGGACGGGCGGAAAAGAGACCCAGTACTTC.